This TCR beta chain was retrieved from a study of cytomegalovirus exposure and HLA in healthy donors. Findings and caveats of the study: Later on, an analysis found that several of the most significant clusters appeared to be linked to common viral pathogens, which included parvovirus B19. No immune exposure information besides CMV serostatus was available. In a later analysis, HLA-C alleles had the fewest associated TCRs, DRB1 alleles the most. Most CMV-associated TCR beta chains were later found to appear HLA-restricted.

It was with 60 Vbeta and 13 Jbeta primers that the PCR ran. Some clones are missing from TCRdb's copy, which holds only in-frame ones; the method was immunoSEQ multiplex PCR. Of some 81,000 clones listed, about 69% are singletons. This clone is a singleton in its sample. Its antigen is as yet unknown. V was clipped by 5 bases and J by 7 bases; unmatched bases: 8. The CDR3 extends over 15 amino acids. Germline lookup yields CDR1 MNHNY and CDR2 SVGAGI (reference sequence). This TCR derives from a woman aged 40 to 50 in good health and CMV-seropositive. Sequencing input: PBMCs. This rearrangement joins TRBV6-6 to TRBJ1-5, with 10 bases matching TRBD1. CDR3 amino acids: CASSPRQGARQPQHF. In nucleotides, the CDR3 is TGTGCCAGCAGTCCACGACAGGGGGCTAGGCAGCCCCAGCATTTT.